This T cell receptor beta chain was obtained from a study of T cell changes during pregnancy in multiple sclerosis. V lost 4 bases to trimming and J lost 6 bases; unmatched junction nucleotides: 5. The CDR3 consists of 14 residues. Germline CDR1 is SNHLY and CDR2 is FYNNEI. The repertoire was sequenced with immunoSEQ multiplex PCR; TCRdb's copy has only in-frame clones and lacks some. The table lists more than 40,000 clones, 85% to 95% of them singletons. This TCR was recovered from a female donor with multiple sclerosis, enrolled in a pregnancy study. The chain joins TRBV2 to TRBJ2-3, with TRBD2 matching over 9 bases. The source material was CD4+ T cells from peripheral blood mononuclear cells, sampled in the second trimester of pregnancy. Here the CDR3 reads CASSVLAGRDTQYF. As DNA, the CDR3 is TGTGCCAGCAGTGTTCTAGCGGGGAGGGATACGCAGTATTTT.